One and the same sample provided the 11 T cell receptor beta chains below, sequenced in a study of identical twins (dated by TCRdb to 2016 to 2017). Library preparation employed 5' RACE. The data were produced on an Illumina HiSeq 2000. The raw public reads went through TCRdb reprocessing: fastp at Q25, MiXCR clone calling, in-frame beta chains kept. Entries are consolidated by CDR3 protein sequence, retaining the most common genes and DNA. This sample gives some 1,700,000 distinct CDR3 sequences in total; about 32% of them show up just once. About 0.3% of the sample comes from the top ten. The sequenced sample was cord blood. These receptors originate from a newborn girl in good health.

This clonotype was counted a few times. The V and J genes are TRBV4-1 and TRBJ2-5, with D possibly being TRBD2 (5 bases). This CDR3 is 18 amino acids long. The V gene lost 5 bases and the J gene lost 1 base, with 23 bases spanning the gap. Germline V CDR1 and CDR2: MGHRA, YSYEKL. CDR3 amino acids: CASSTTNLVGISQETQYF. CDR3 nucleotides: TGCGCCAGCAGCACGACTAATCTCGTAGGAATCTCCCAAGAGACCCAGTACTTC.

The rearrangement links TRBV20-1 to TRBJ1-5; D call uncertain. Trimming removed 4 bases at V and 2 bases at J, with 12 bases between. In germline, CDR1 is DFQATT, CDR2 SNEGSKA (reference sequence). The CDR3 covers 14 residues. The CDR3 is CSAIIGSGNQPQHF. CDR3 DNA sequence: TGCAGTGCTATTATAGGTTCTGGCAATCAGCCCCAGCATTTT.

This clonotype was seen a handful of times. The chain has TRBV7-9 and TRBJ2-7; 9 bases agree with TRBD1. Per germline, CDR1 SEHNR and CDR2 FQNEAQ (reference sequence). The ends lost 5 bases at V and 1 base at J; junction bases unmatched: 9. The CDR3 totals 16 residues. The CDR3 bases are TGTGCCAGCAGCCCAAGGGAGGGACAGGGTTCCTACGAGCAGTACTTC. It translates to CASSPREGQGSYEQYF.

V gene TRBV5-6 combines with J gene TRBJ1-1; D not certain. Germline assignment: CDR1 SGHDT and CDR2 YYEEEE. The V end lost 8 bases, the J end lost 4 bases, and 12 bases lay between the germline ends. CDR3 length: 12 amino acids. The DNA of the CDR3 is TGTGCCAGTGCTAGTATGGGCACTGAAGCTTTCTTT. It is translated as CASASMGTEAFF.

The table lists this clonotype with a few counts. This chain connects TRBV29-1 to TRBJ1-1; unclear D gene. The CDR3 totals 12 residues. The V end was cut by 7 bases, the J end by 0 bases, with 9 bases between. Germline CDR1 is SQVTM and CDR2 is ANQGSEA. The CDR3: CSAGRLNTEAFF. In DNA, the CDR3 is TGCAGCGCCGGACGGTTGAACACTGAAGCTTTCTTT.

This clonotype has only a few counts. DNA of the CDR3: TGCAGTGCCTCTACCAGGGGCAGGCCACGGATGAACACTGAAGCTTTCTTT. It yields the protein CSASTRGRPRMNTEAFF. The chain combines TRBV20-1 with TRBJ1-1; D possibly corresponds to TRBD1 (6 bases). The CDR3 is made up of 17 amino acids. V was trimmed by 6 bases and J by 0 bases, leaving 23 bases between them. Germline V gene data show CDR1 as DFQATT and CDR2 as SNEGSKA (reference sequence).

CDR3 region: CASSLARKPTEAFF. The CDR3 region has the DNA TGTGCCAGCAGCTTAGCACGGAAACCCACTGAAGCTTTCTTT. The genes are TRBV7-9 and TRBJ1-1; no clear D gene. The CDR3 runs 14 residues. Germline values: CDR1 SEHNR, CDR2 FQNEAQ (reference sequence). The V gene lost 0 bases and the J gene lost 4 bases, with 9 bases spanning the gap.

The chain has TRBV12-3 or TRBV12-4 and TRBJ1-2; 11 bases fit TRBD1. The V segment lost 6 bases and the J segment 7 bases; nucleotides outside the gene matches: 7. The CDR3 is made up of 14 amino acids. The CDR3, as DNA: TGTGCCAGCAGCCCTGGACAGGGGGCGGTTGGCTACACCTTC. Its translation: CASSPGQGAVGYTF.

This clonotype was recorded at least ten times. CDR3 amino acids: CASSLDGVLGGYTF. CDR3 bases: TGTGCCAGCAGTTTAGACGGGGTATTAGGTGGCTACACCTTC. V usage is TRBV12-3 or TRBV12-4 and J usage is TRBJ1-2; D remains ambiguous. There are 14 residues in the CDR3. The germline V and J ends were trimmed by 1 base and 7 bases, with 13 bases remaining between them.

CDR3 sequence reads: CASSQVFGATYEQFF. In DNA form, the CDR3 reads TGTGCCAGCAGCCAAGTTTTCGGGGCGACCTACGAGCAGTTCTTC. J is TRBJ2-1 and V is TRBV4-2; D may correspond to TRBD1 or TRBD2 (5 bases each). Trimming left V 1 base short and J 10 bases short, with 17 bases between. Germline-derived CDR1 and CDR2 are LGHNA and YNFKEQ. The CDR3 sequence is 15 residues long.

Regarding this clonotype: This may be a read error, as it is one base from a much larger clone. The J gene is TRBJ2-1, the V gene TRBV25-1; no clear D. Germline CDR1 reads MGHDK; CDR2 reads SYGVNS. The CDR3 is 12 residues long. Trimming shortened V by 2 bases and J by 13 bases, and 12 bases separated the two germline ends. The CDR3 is CASSERRETQFF. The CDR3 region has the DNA TGTGCCAGCAGTGAACGAAGAGAGACCCAGTTCTTC.